Sequencing of this TCR beta chain was carried out in a study of blood T cell repertoires in COVID-19 (dated by TCRdb to the early 2020s). Concerning the study at large: The collaborator samples originated in the United States, Italy and Spain and spanned the acute and convalescent phases of COVID-19. The prospective study material was composed of cDNA or gDNA derived from T cells, B-cell-depleted T cells, or PBMCs. The dataset comprised deeply sampled blood TCRbeta repertoires from subjects exposed to, actively infected with, or recovered from COVID-19. The repertoires were made available in a free public database intended to serve as a resource for research on the immune response to SARS-CoV-2. Samples came from the ongoing ImmuneRACE study (first 160 participants) plus 1,254 subjects from 6 global collaborators. The sample metadata nearly always contained a de-identified subject ID, COVID-19 status, age in years and sex. Where available, HLA class I and class II types were obtained from metadata supplied by the sample provider rather than from assay-based typing.

The immunoSEQ Assay, a bias-controlled multiplex PCR, was used to amplify TCRbeta CDR3 regions from genomic DNA. In the source study's methods: The number of nucleated cells in each sample was estimated by amplification of reference gene primers within the assay. To quantify the absolute abundance of each unique TCRbeta CDR3 rearrangement, sequence reads were collapsed and filtered. Productive Simpson clonality was computed per sample as the square root of Simpson's diversity index over productive rearrangements. This is the immuneACCESS table as TCRdb keeps it, with only in-frame sequences that have V and J called. A part of the clones is gone; compared with another copy, unresolved V genes explain less than half, and the rest is unexplained. V, J and clone size were drawn from that table, and D and trimming were deduced from the DNA. The sample table contains about 260,000 clones; only one count was recorded for approximately 90% of them. Of the sample, about 3% falls within the top ten clones.

Participants in the prospective study were aged about 18 to 100 years, lived in 20 to 25 United States geographic areas, and enrolled through a virtual design. In the prospective study, cohorts were assigned on the basis of participant-reported clinical history obtained from a screening survey and a study questionnaire. Exposed participants were defined as having been in contact with someone with a PCR-confirmed or clinician-diagnosed COVID-19 case within 2 weeks of study entry. In the prospective study, mobile phlebotomists collected whole blood, serum and a nasopharyngeal or oropharyngeal swab from each participant. Over a 2-month period, participants in the prospective study had the option of providing additional blood draws and questionnaires. Before DNA extraction, prospective study blood samples were shipped either frozen or at room temperature. The CDR3 runs 15 amino acids, cysteine and phenylalanine included. Only CDR3 DNA remains: 45 bases, in frame from the first base. Reading the germline V gene (reference sequence) gives CDR1 GTSNPN and CDR2 SVGIG. Deletion took 0 bases off V and 2 bases off J, with a span of 11 bases between the germline ends.

Overall results and qualifications from the work: Clinical and demographic metadata were provided uncurated, with the amount varying by source and participant.

The sample holds a few counts of this clone. No cognate antigen has been identified for it. No qualities accompany the bases; no much larger clone lies one base away. Sequencing used PBMCs or T cells enriched from blood (not recorded which). The clonotype comes from a man aged 35-49 years who had been exposed to COVID-19. The rearranged chain carries TRBV30 and TRBJ1-3; the D gene identity is not certain. The DNA sequence is as follows: TGTGCCTGGAGTGTATCTCGGCGGCCTGGAAACACCATATATTTT. Its translation reads: CAWSVSRRPGNTIYF.